Listed below are T cell receptor beta chains from one sample, sequenced in a study of human T cells and chemical hapten exposure. MiXCR, applied by TCRdb to the RACE reads, yields one record per CDR3 protein. The data show around 330,000 distinct CDR3 sequences, approximately 5.8% seen once. Specimen: whole blood, collected in connection with sensitization to the hapten diphenylcyclopropenone (DPC). These TCRs come from a young woman with alopecia areata. Some clones in this sample may be carry-over from other donors' samples. CDR3s include the opening cysteine and the closing phenylalanine or tryptophan. D genes are given only for firm matches. Clone size appears in some rows only: once, few, many, or a class for an expanded clone.

J | size | D | V | CDR3 | DNA
TRBJ2-3 | many | . | TRBV29-1 | CSVDGGGQTDTQYF | TGCAGCGTTGACGGAGGGGGACAGACAGATACGCAGTATTTT
TRBJ1-6 | . | . | TRBV10-3 | CAISVETNSPLHF | TGTGCCATCAGTGTGGAGACCAATTCACCCCTCCACTTT
TRBJ1-3 | few | . | TRBV12-3/TRBV12-4 | CASSGGRTGNTIYF | TGTGCCAGCAGTGGGGGACGAACTGGAAACACCATATATTTT
TRBJ2-3 | many | . | TRBV11-3 | CASSPGAPAQYF | TGTGCCAGCAGCCCCGGAGCACCGGCGCAGTATTTT
TRBJ2-6 | . | . | TRBV5-1 | CASSQSEANVLTF | TGCGCCAGCAGCCAGTCGGAGGCCAACGTCCTGACTTTC
TRBJ1-1 | many | . | TRBV7-9 | CASSLDRQNTEAFF | TGTGCCAGCAGCTTGGACAGACAGAACACTGAAGCTTTCTTT
TRBJ2-4 | . | . | TRBV5-1 | CASSLSGARAKNIQYF | TGCGCCAGCAGCTTGTCGGGGGCTCGGGCCAAAAACATTCAGTACTTC
TRBJ1-2 | many | . | TRBV20-1 | CSARDRRTETNGYTF | TGCAGTGCTAGAGATAGAAGGACAGAGACTAATGGCTACACCTTC
TRBJ2-1 | . | TRBD1 | TRBV18 | CASSPKRTGGYEQFF | TGTGCCAGCTCACCTAAACGGACAGGGGGATATGAGCAGTTCTTC
TRBJ2-7 | few | TRBD1 | TRBV6-2/TRBV6-3 | CASSPDRDSYEQYF | TGTGCCAGCAGCCCGGACAGGGATTCCTACGAGCAGTACTTC
TRBJ2-3 | few | TRBD2 | TRBV14 | CASSQDRASGGAADTQYF | TGTGCCAGCAGCCAAGACCGGGCTAGCGGGGGGGCAGCAGATACGCAGTATTTT
TRBJ1-6 | few | . | TRBV20-1 | CSAGSSDSPLHF | TGCAGTGCAGGGTCATCCGATTCACCCCTCCACTTT
TRBJ2-6 | . | . | TRBV6-5 | CASSYARAGANVLTF | TGTGCCAGCAGCTACGCCCGCGCTGGGGCCAACGTCCTGACTTTC
TRBJ1-1 | many | . | TRBV5-1 | CASSLARQERAFF | TGCGCCAGCAGCTTGGCTAGGCAGGAACGAGCTTTCTTT
TRBJ2-5 | . | . | TRBV6-5 | CASSWDGQETQYF | TGTGCCAGCAGTTGGGACGGCCAAGAGACCCAGTACTTC
TRBJ1-1 | many | TRBD1 | TRBV18 | CASSRLRDRGVEAFF | TGTGCCAGCTCCCGACTCCGGGACAGGGGGGTTGAAGCTTTCTTT
TRBJ1-1 | many | . | TRBV28 | CASSFGYTGLDTEAFF | TGTGCCAGCAGTTTCGGCTATACAGGGCTGGACACTGAAGCTTTCTTT
TRBJ1-1 | . | TRBD1 | TRBV4-1 | CASSQGQGGSNTEAFF | TGCGCCAGCAGCCAGGGACAGGGGGGTTCGAACACTGAAGCTTTCTTT
TRBJ2-3 | few | TRBD2 | TRBV4-2 | CASSRDGTSGVDTQYF | TGTGCCAGCAGCCGAGATGGGACTAGCGGGGTAGATACGCAGTATTTT
TRBJ1-3 | many | . | TRBV4-2 | CASSPIPLPGNTIYF | TGTGCCAGCAGCCCTATACCCCTCCCTGGAAACACCATATATTTT
TRBJ2-7 | few | TRBD2 | TRBV6-5 | CASSRGLAGLLSHEQYF | TGTGCCAGCAGCCGAGGACTAGCGGGGCTACTCTCCCACGAGCAGTACTTC
TRBJ1-4 | many | . | TRBV28 | CASSPSGTNNEKLFF | TGTGCCAGCAGCCCGTCCGGGACAAATAATGAAAAACTGTTTTTT
TRBJ2-5 | few | . | TRBV29-1 | CSAEPTMQETQYF | TGCAGCGCCGAACCGACTATGCAAGAGACCCAGTACTTC